This TCR beta chain was found in a study of blood T cell repertoires in COVID-19. Using immunoSEQ multiplex PCR, the repertoire was profiled, and TCRdb retains in-frame clones only, with some absent. The sample carries approximately 150,000 clones, around 84% recorded once. Germline V gene data show CDR1 as SGHRS and CDR2 as YFSETQ. V was cut by 0 bases and J by 2 bases, with 5 bases left in between. The CDR3 loop spans 13 amino acids. This TCR derives from a man in his sixties or seventies with acute or convalescent COVID-19. The chain is built from TRBV5-1 and TRBJ1-2; D is unresolved. Sequenced sample: peripheral blood. CDR3: CASSLVSNYGYTF. In nucleotides, the CDR3 is TGCGCCAGCAGCTTGGTCTCCAACTATGGCTACACCTTC.